The rows below give T cell receptor beta chains drawn from one sample of a study of a mutant IDH1 vaccine in newly diagnosed glioma. These receptors' antigens are unknown. Libraries were prepared by immunoSEQ multiplex PCR; TCRdb keeps only in-frame clonotypes and omits some of them. The sample records about 58,000 clones, around 84% being singletons. Sequences were derived from PBMCs, sampled from a glioma patient whose treatment included an IDH1 peptide vaccine. The source is a woman aged 45-65 years with glioma. CDR3s include the opening cysteine and the closing phenylalanine or tryptophan. A D gene is named only where the DNA matches it firmly. Only part of the rows carry a size: once, few, many, or a class if the clone is expanded.

j_call | v_call | d_call | clone_size | cdr3_aa | cdr3_nt
TRBJ1-6 | TRBV6-1 | TRBD1 | . | CASSEYTGGLISPLHF | TGTGCCAGCAGTGAATATACAGGGGGCTTGATTTCACCCCTCCACTTT
TRBJ1-5 | TRBV27 | . | . | CASSLEGQSNQPQHF | TGTGCCAGCAGTTTAGAGGGGCAGAGCAATCAGCCCCAGCATTTT
TRBJ1-2 | TRBV4-1 | TRBD1 | once | CASSQAGQGIGGYTF | TGCGCCAGCAGCCAAGCGGGACAGGGGATCGGCGGCTACACCTTC
TRBJ2-6 | TRBV10-1 | . | . | CASSEGPGANVLTF | TGCGCCAGCAGTGAGGGTCCTGGGGCCAACGTCCTGACTTTC
TRBJ1-6 | TRBV9 | TRBD1 | . | CASSVDRGTDNSPLHF | TGTGCCAGCAGCGTAGACAGGGGGACCGATAATTCACCCCTCCACTTT
TRBJ2-5 | TRBV6-5 | TRBD2 | . | CASKSSLADQETQYF | TGTGCCAGCAAAAGTAGCCTAGCGGACCAAGAGACCCAGTACTTC
TRBJ2-5 | TRBV5-5 | . | . | CASSPDGLYQETQYF | TGTGCCAGCAGCCCGGACGGATTGTACCAAGAGACCCAGTACTTC
TRBJ1-5 | TRBV2 | TRBD1 | . | CASEYRGNQPQHF | TGTGCCAGCGAATACAGGGGGAATCAGCCCCAGCATTTT
TRBJ2-3 | TRBV7-6 | . | . | CASSLAVDRRDTQYF | TGTGCCAGCAGCTTAGCGGTCGACAGGCGGGATACGCAGTATTTT
TRBJ1-2 | TRBV5-1 | . | . | CASSPMDYGYTF | TGCGCCAGCAGCCCGATGGACTATGGCTACACCTTC
TRBJ2-1 | TRBV2 | . | . | CARTIPLYNEQFF | TGTGCCAGAACTATCCCCCTCTACAATGAGCAGTTCTTC
TRBJ1-5 | TRBV2 | TRBD1 | . | CASNGQGGNQPQHF | TGTGCCAGCAATGGACAGGGAGGCAATCAGCCCCAGCATTTT
TRBJ2-3 | TRBV9 | TRBD2 | once | CASSVVGLADTQYF | TGTGCCAGCAGCGTAGTGGGACTAGCTGATACGCAGTATTTT
TRBJ2-7 | TRBV7-2 | . | . | CASSFESGASVPSSYEQYF | TGTGCCAGCAGCTTTGAGTCGGGGGCTAGCGTCCCCTCCTCCTACGAGCAGTACTTC
TRBJ2-1 | TRBV5-6 | . | . | CASSLETLWGRMGNEQFF | TGTGCCAGCAGCTTGGAAACATTATGGGGCCGGATGGGCAATGAGCAGTTCTTC
TRBJ2-7 | TRBV9 | TRBD1 | . | CASSQTGISYEQYF | TGTGCCAGCAGTCAGACAGGGATCTCCTACGAGCAGTACTTC
TRBJ2-1 | TRBV25-1 | TRBD1 | . | CASSPTGIIDNEQFF | TGTGCCAGCAGTCCGACAGGGATCATCGACAATGAGCAGTTCTTC
TRBJ2-1 | TRBV6-5 | TRBD2 | . | CASSPPRAGAGEQFF | TGTGCCAGCAGTCCCCCTCGAGCGGGGGCAGGGGAGCAGTTCTTC
TRBJ1-6 | TRBV7-2 | TRBD1 | . | CASSTQTGKGNSPLHF | TGTGCCAGCAGCACCCAGACAGGGAAGGGTAATTCACCCCTCCACTTT
TRBJ1-5 | TRBV11-3 | . | once | CASSWTENQPQHF | TGTGCCAGCAGCTGGACAGAGAATCAGCCCCAGCATTTT
TRBJ1-1 | TRBV19 | . | few | CASSTQGAEAFF | TGTGCCAGTAGTACGCAAGGGGCAGAAGCTTTCTTT
TRBJ1-2 | TRBV9 | . | once | CASSPSQGGYGYTF | TGTGCCAGCAGCCCTTCCCAGGGCGGCTATGGCTACACCTTC
TRBJ1-1 | TRBV5-1 | TRBD1 | . | CASSLQGDTEAFF | TGCGCCAGCAGCTTACAGGGGGACACTGAAGCTTTCTTT
TRBJ1-4 | TRBV30 | . | . | CAWGGRPTRNEKLFF | TGTGCCTGGGGGGGGAGGCCCACCAGGAATGAAAAACTGTTTTTT
TRBJ1-2 | TRBV7-9 | . | . | CASSLAVGVDGYTF | TGTGCCAGCAGCTTAGCGGTCGGGGTGGATGGCTACACCTTC
TRBJ2-3 | TRBV9 | . | . | CASSVVLGDTQYF | TGTGCCAGCAGCGTAGTTTTGGGAGATACGCAGTATTTT
TRBJ2-7 | TRBV9 | . | . | CASSGSRGGPYEQYF | TGTGCCAGCAGTGGGAGCAGGGGGGGACCCTACGAGCAGTACTTC
TRBJ2-3 | TRBV25-1 | . | . | CASSGFGDTQYF | TGTGCCAGCAGTGGGTTTGGAGATACGCAGTATTTT
TRBJ2-1 | TRBV29-1 | . | . | CSCLGGSYNEQFF | TGCAGCTGCCTGGGGGGCTCCTACAATGAGCAGTTCTTC
TRBJ2-7 | TRBV30 | . | few | CAFDRTYEQYF | TGTGCCTTTGACAGGACATACGAGCAGTACTTC
TRBJ1-4 | TRBV7-9 | . | few | CASSFPYSEKLFF | TGTGCCAGCAGCTTCCCTTACAGTGAAAAACTGTTTTTT
TRBJ1-1 | TRBV7-2 | . | . | CASSLGRYTEAFF | TGTGCCAGCAGCTTAGGGAGGTACACTGAAGCTTTCTTT
TRBJ2-2 | TRBV7-9 | . | . | CASSRGVNTGELFF | TGTGCCAGCAGTCGAGGTGTGAACACCGGGGAGCTGTTTTTT
TRBJ2-1 | TRBV9 | . | few | CASSVGHPNEQFF | TGTGCCAGCAGCGTAGGTCACCCCAATGAGCAGTTCTTC
TRBJ1-1 | TRBV18 | . | . | CASSPMSVVMNTEAFF | TGTGCCAGCTCACCAATGTCAGTAGTCATGAACACTGAAGCTTTCTTT
TRBJ2-5 | TRBV5-1 | . | . | CASSSLGGRKTYQETQYF | TGCGCCAGCAGCTCACTGGGGGGGCGGAAAACGTACCAAGAGACCCAGTACTTC
TRBJ2-3 | TRBV9 | TRBD1 | once | CASSVPGTGGGGDTQYF | TGTGCCAGCAGCGTTCCCGGGACAGGGGGGGGAGGGGATACGCAGTATTTT
TRBJ2-6 | TRBV5-1 | TRBD1 | . | CASSSLWGQGSSGANVLTF | TGCGCCAGCAGCTCTTTGTGGGGACAGGGGAGCTCTGGGGCCAACGTCCTGACTTTC
TRBJ2-3 | TRBV2 | TRBD2 | . | CASKTTPGGFTDTQYF | TGTGCCAGCAAAACCACCCCGGGGGGGTTCACAGATACGCAGTATTTT
TRBJ2-7 | TRBV27 | . | . | CASSGRDYEQYF | TGTGCCAGCAGTGGGCGCGACTACGAGCAGTACTTC
TRBJ2-7 | TRBV28 | . | . | CASMSTYEQYF | TGTGCCAGCATGTCGACCTACGAGCAGTACTTC
TRBJ1-2 | TRBV7-9 | TRBD1 | . | CASSLAELRQGGVYGYTF | TGTGCCAGCAGCTTAGCCGAGCTTCGACAGGGGGGCGTCTATGGCTACACCTTC
TRBJ1-4 | TRBV6-1 | . | once | CASSVTVNEKLFF | TGTGCCAGCAGCGTGACAGTAAATGAAAAACTGTTTTTT
TRBJ1-6 | TRBV5-1 | . | once | CASSPTSSYNSPLHF | TGCGCCAGCAGCCCCACAAGCTCCTATAATTCACCCCTCCACTTT
TRBJ1-5 | TRBV4-1 | . | few | CASSQAGMNQPQHF | TGCGCCAGCAGCCAGGCAGGGATGAATCAGCCCCAGCATTTT
TRBJ2-2 | TRBV14 | . | once | CASTRGTPRNTGELFF | TGTGCCAGCACCCGGGGGACCCCGCGAAACACCGGGGAGCTGTTTTTT